This T cell receptor (beta chain) appears in the sequencing data of a study of T cell responses to AZD1222 COVID-19 vaccine. Note on this clone: What it binds is unknown.

CDR1 is KGHDR and CDR2 is SFDVKD in the germline V gene. The germline V and J ends were trimmed by 5 bases and 7 bases, with 13 bases remaining between them. CDR3 length equals 13 residues. Data came from immunoSEQ multiplex PCR; TCRdb stores just in-frame clones and leaves some out. The repertoire has some 25,000 clones, 88% of them found once; the top ten carry under 3.5%. Regarding the study as a whole: Spike was spanned by vaccine-associated CD4 TCRs, with dominance at 160-218 and 743-854. Repertoires were obtained only post-peak T cell response. Clonal diversity may have been underestimated, and the donors were mostly white British, with more females than males.

The sample consisted of peripheral blood, taken 28 days after the second AZD1222 dose. The J gene is TRBJ1-2, the V gene TRBV24-1; a weak D match, TRBD1 (6 bases). This receptor was obtained from an adult who received the AZD1222 COVID-19 vaccine. CDR3 in DNA: TGTGCCACCAGTGGAGGGGGGGATGGTGGCTACACCTTC. Its protein is CATSGGGDGGYTF.